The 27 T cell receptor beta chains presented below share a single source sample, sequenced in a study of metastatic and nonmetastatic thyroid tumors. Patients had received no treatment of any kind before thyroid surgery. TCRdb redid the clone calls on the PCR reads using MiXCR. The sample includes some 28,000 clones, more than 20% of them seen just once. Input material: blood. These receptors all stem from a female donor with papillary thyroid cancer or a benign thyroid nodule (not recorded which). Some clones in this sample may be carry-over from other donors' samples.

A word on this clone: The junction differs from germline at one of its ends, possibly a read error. The CDR3 region is CASSYGQERDF. DNA of the CDR3: TGTGCCAGCAGCTACGGACAGGAGAGGGACTTC. This chain links TRBV28 with TRBJ2-5; 7 bases match TRBD1. The CDR3 sequence is 11 residues long. The germline gives CDR1 MDHEN, CDR2 SYDVKM.

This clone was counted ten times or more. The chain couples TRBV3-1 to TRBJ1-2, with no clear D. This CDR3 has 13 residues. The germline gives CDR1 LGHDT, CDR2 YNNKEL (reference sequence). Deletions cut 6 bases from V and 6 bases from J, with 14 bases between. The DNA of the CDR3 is TGTGCCAGCAGTCCTCATAGTGCCAATGGCTACACCTTC. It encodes CASSPHSANGYTF.

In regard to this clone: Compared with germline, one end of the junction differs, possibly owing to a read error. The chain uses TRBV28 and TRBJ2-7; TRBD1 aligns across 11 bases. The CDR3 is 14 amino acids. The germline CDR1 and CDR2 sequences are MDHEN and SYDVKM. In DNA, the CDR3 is TGTTCCAGCAGTGGACAGGGGGCCCTCTACGAGCAGTACTTC. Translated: CSSSGQGALYEQYF.

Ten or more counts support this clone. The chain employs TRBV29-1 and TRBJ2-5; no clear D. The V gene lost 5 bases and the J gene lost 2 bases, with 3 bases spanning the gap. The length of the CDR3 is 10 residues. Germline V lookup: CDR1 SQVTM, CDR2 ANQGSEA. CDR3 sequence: CSVRQETQYF. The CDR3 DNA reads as TGCAGCGTTCGGCAAGAGACCCAGTACTTC.

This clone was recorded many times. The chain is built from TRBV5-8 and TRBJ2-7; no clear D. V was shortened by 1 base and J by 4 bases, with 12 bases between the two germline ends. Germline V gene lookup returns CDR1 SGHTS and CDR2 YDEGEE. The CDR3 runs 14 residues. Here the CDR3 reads CASSLRQIPYEQYF. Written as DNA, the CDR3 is TGTGCCAGCAGCTTGAGGCAGATCCCTTACGAGCAGTACTTC. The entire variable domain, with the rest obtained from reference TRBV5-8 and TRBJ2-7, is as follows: EAGVTQSPTHLIKTRGQQATLRCSPISGHTSVYWYQQALGLGLQFLLWYDEGEERNRGNFPPRFSGRQFPNYSSELNVNALELEDSALYLCASSLRQIPYEQYFGPGTRLTVT.

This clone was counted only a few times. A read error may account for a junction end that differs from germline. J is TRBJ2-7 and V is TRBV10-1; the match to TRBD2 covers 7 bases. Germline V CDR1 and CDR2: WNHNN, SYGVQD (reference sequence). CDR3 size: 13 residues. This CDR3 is CSSSETGGYEQYF. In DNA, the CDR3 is TGCTCCAGCAGTGAAACGGGGGGCTACGAGCAGTACTTC.

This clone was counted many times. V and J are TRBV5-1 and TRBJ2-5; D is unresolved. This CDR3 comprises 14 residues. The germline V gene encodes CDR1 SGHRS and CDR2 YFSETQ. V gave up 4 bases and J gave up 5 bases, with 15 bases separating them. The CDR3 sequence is CASSASTVGETQYF. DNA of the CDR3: TGCGCCAGCAGCGCGTCGACGGTAGGCGAGACCCAGTACTTC.

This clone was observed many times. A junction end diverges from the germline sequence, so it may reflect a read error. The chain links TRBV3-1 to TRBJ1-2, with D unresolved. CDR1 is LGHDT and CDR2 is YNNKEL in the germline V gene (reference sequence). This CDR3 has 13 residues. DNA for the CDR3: TGTGCCAGCAGCCCCCTAGGAGCCTATGGCCACACCTTC. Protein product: CASSPLGAYGHTF. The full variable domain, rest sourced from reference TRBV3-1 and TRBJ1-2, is DTAVSQTPKYLVTQMGNDKSIKCEQNLGHDTMYWYKQDSKKFLKIMFSYNNKELIINETVPNRFSPKSPDKAHLNLHINSLELGDSAVYFCASSPLGAYGHTFGSGTRLTVV.

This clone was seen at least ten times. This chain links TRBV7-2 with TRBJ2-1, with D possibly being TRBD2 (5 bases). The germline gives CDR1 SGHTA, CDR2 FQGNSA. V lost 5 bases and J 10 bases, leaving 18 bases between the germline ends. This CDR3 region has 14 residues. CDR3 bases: TGTGCCAGCAGCGTAACTAGTGCCGCGAACGAGCAGTTCTTC. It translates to CASSVTSAANEQFF. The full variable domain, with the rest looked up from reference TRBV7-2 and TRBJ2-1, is GAGVSQSPSNKVTEKGKDVELRCDPISGHTALYWYRQSLGQGLEFLIYFQGNSAPDKSGLPSDRFSAERTGGSVSTLTIQRTQQEDSAVYLCASSVTSAANEQFFGPGTRLTVL.

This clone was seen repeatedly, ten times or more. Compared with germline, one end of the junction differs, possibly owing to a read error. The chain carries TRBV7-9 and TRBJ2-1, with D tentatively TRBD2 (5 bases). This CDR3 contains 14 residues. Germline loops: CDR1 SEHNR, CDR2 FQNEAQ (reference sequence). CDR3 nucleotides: TGTTCCAGCAGCTTATCACGGGGAGCCAATGAGCAGTTCTTC. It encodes CSSSLSRGANEQFF.

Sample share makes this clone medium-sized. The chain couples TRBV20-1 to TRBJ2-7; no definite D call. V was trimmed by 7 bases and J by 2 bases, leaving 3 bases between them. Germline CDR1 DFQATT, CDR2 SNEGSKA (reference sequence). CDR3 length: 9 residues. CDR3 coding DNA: TGCAGTGACACCTACGAGCAGTACTTC. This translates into CSDTYEQYF.

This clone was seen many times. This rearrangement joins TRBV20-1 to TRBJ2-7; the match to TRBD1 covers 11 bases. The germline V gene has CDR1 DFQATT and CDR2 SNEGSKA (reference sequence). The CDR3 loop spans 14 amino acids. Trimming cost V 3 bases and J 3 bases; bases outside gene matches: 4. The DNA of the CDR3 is TGCAGTGCTAGCCCCGGGACAGGGGGCTACGAGCAGTACTTC. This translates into CSASPGTGGYEQYF.

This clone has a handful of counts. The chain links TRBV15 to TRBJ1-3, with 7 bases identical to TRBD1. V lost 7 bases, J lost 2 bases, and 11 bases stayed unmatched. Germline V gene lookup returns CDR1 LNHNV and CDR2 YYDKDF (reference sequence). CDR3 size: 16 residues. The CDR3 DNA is TGTGCCACCACCGCCTCGGGCCAGGGGGCTGGAAACACCATATATTTT. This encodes CATTASGQGAGNTIYF.

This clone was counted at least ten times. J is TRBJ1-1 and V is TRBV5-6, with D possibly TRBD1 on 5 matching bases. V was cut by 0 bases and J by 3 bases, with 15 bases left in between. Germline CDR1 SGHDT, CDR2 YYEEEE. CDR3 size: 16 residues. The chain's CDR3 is CASSLVGTPGDTEAFF. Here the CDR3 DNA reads TGTGCCAGCAGCTTGGTCGGGACTCCGGGGGACACTGAAGCTTTCTTT.

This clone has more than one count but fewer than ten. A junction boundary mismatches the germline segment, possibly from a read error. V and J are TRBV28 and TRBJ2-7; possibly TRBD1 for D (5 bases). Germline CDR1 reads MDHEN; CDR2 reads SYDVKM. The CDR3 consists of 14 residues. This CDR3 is CASSSSGISYEHCF. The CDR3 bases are TGTGCCAGCAGTTCCTCAGGGATCTCCTACGAGCATTGCTTC.

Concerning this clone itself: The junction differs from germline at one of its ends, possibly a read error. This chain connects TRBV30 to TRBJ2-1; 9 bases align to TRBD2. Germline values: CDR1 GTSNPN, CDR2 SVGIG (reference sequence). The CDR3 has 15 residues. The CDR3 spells CAGSGASGVYNERFF. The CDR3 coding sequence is TGTGCCGGGAGTGGGGCTAGCGGGGTATACAATGAGCGGTTCTTC.

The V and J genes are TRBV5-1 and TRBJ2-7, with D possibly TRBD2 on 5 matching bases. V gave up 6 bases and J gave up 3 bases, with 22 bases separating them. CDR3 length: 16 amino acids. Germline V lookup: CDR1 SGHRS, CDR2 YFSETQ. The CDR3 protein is CASIRVIVQSGYEQYF. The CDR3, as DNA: TGCGCCAGCATCCGTGTCATCGTACAGAGCGGCTACGAGCAGTACTTC.

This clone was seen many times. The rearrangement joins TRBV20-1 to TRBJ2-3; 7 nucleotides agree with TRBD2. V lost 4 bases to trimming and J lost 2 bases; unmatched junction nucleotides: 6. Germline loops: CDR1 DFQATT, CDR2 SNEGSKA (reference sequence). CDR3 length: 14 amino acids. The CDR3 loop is CSAIASGDTDTQYF. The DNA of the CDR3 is TGCAGTGCTATAGCTAGCGGCGACACAGATACGCAGTATTTT.

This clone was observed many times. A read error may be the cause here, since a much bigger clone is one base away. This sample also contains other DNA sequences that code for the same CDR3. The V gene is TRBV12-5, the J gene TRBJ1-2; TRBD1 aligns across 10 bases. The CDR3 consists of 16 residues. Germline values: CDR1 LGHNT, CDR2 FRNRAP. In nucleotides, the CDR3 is TGTGCCAGTGGTTTGGTACTGGGACAGGGGTCCTATGGCTACACCTTC. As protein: CASGLVLGQGSYGYTF.

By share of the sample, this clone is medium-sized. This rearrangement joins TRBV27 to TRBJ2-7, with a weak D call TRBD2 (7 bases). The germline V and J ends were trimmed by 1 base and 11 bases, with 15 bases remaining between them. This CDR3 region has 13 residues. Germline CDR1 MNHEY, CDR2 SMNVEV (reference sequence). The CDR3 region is CASSLYSGGAEYF. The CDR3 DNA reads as TGTGCCAGCAGTTTATATTCGGGGGGCGCGGAGTACTTC.

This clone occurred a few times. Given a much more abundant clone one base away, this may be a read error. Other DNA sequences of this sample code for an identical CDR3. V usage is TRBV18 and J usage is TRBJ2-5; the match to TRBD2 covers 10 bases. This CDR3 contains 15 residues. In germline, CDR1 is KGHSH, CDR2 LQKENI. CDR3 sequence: CASSPASGSTETQYF. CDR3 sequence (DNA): TGTGCCAGCTCACCGGCTAGCGGGAGCACGGAGACCCAATACTTC. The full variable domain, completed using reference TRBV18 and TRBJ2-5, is NAGVMQNPRHLVRRRGQEARLRCSPMKGHSHVYWYRQLPEEGLKFMVYLQKENIIDESGMPKERFSAEFPKEGPSILRIQQVVRGDSAAYFCASSPASGSTETQYFGPGTRLLVL.

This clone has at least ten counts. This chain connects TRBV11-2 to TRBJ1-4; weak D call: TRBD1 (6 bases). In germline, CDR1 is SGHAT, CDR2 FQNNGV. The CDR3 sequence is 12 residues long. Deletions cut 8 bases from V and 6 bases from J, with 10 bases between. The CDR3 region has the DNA TGTGCCAGCCAGGGGCGTTATGAAAAACTGTTTTTT. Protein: CASQGRYEKLFF.

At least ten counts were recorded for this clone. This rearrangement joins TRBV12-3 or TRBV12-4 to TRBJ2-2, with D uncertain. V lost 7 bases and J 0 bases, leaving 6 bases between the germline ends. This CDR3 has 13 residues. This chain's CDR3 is CASTPPNTGELFF. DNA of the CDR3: TGTGCCAGCACGCCGCCGAACACCGGGGAGCTGTTTTTT.

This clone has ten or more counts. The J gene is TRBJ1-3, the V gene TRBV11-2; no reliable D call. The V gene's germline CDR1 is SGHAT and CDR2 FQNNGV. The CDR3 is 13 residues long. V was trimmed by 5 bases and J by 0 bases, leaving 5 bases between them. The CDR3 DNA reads TGTGCCAGCAGCCCCGGCTCTGGAAACACCATATATTTT. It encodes CASSPGSGNTIYF.

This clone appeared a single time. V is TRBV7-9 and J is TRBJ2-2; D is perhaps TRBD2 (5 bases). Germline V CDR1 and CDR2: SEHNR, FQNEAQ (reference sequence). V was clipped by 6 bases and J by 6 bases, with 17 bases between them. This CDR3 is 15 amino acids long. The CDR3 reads CASRPQRGIAGELFF. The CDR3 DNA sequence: TGTGCCAGCAGACCCCAGAGAGGGATCGCCGGGGAGCTGTTTTTT.

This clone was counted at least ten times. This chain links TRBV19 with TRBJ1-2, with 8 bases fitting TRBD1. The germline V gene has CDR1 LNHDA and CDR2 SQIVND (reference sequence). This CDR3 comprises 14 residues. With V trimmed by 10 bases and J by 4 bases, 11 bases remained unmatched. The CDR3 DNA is TGTGCCACCGAGAGGACAGGGTCTGGCTATGGCTACACCTTC. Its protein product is CATERTGSGYGYTF.

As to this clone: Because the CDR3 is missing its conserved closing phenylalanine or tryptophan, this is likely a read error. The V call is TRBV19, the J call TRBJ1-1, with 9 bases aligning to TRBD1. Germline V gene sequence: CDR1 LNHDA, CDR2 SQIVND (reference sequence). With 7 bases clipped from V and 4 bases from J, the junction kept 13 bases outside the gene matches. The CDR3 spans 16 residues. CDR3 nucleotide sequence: TGTGCCAGTACCAGATACCCGGGACAGGGAGTCACTGAAGCTTTCTTA. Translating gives CASTRYPGQGVTEAFL.